This T cell receptor (beta chain) was retrieved from a study of blood T cell repertoires in COVID-19. Sequencing used immunoSEQ multiplex PCR; TCRdb keeps in-frame clones, though not all of them. The data show hundreds of thousands of clones, about four fifths seen once. This CDR3 is built from 16 residues. J was trimmed by 5 bases and V by 4 bases; bases with no gene match: 10. CDR1 is KGHSH, CDR2 LQKENI, per germline. The source material was peripheral blood. The genes are TRBV18 and TRBJ2-1; 8 nucleotides align to TRBD1. The sequence was collected from a woman between 50 and 59 years old with acute or convalescent COVID-19. CDR3 DNA sequence: TGTGCCAGCTCACGACAGGGGCCTGAAACCGACAATGAGCAGTTCTTC. As protein: CASSRQGPETDNEQFF.